The 14 T cell receptor beta chains below were found in one sample sequenced in a study of cytomegalovirus exposure and HLA in healthy donors. Both 60 Vbeta primers and 13 Jbeta primers went into the PCR. Profiled with immunoSEQ multiplex PCR; TCRdb holds only in-frame clones, not every one. The sample carries roughly 140,000 clones, roughly 80% recorded once. Specimen: PBMCs. The receptors here all came from a woman aged 40 to 55 in good health and CMV-seropositive.

The gene calls are TRBV6-1 and TRBJ1-5; D is uncertain. Germline CDR1 MNHNS, CDR2 SASEGT. With 5 bases removed from V and 12 bases from J, the gap between germline ends came to 11 bases. This CDR3 region has 11 residues. The CDR3 loop is CASSLSSVQHF. The CDR3 bases are TGTGCCAGCAGTTTATCCAGCGTCCAGCATTTT.

The rearrangement uses TRBV11-2 and TRBJ2-7; 9 nucleotides line up with TRBD1. The germline gives CDR1 SGHAT, CDR2 FQNNGV. There are 14 residues in the CDR3. After removal of 4 bases from V and 2 bases from J, the junction contained 3 bases not matched to a gene. In DNA form, the CDR3 reads TGTGCCAGCAGCTATGGACAGGGGACCTACGAGCAGTACTTC. It codes for CASSYGQGTYEQYF.

CDR3 bases: TGTGCCAGCAGCGCGTGGGGAGGGGGGGAAGGCTACACCTTC. This codes for CASSAWGGGEGYTF. This chain links TRBV9 with TRBJ1-2, with a weak D call TRBD1 (6 bases). CDR1 is SGDLS, CDR2 YYNGEE, per germline. CDR3 length: 14 residues. V gave up 3 bases and J gave up 8 bases, with 17 bases separating them.

This clone occurred once. This chain links TRBV10-1 with TRBJ1-1; no reliable D call. The CDR3 consists of 14 residues. The V end was cut by 0 bases, the J end by 3 bases, with 8 bases between. Germline lookup yields CDR1 WNHNN and CDR2 SYGVQD (reference sequence). The CDR3: CASSESRAYTEAFF. In DNA, the CDR3 is TGCGCCAGCAGTGAGTCGCGGGCTTACACTGAAGCTTTCTTT.

The V and J genes are TRBV6-6 and TRBJ1-4, with D possibly TRBD1 on 5 matching bases. This CDR3 spans 14 amino acids. Trimming removed 7 bases at V and 8 bases at J, with 17 bases between. Germline loops: CDR1 MNHNY, CDR2 SVGAGI (reference sequence). The CDR3 nucleotides read TGTGCCAGCACCTACGGGGGGGGGACCGAAAAACTGTTTTTT. The encoded protein is CASTYGGGTEKLFF.

J is TRBJ2-3 and V is TRBV20-1; 9 nucleotides align to TRBD2. The germline V gene encodes CDR1 DFQATT and CDR2 SNEGSKA (reference sequence). The CDR3 spans 11 residues. DNA for the CDR3: TGCAGGGGGCGGGGGGGCAATACGCAGTATTTT. Residues: CRGRGGNTQYF.

V gene TRBV7-2 combines with J gene TRBJ2-2; 9 nucleotides line up with TRBD2. J was trimmed by 6 bases and V by 1 base; bases with no gene match: 9. The V gene's germline CDR1 is SGHTA and CDR2 FQGNSA. The CDR3 consists of 17 residues. In DNA form, the CDR3 reads TGTGCCAGCAGCTTAGGTGGCGGCGGGGGGGCGGCCGGGGAGCTGTTTTTT. Its protein is CASSLGGGGGAAGELFF. Full variable domain (remainder filled in from reference TRBV7-2 and TRBJ2-2): GAGVSQSPSNKVTEKGKDVELRCDPISGHTALYWYRQSLGQGLEFLIYFQGNSAPDKSGLPSDRFSAERTGGSVSTLTIQRTQQEDSAVYLCASSLGGGGGAAGELFFGEGSRLTVL.

The rearrangement links TRBV6-4 to TRBJ2-7; D is unresolved. From germline, CDR1 is MRHNA and CDR2 SNTAGT. V dropped 2 bases and J dropped 3 bases, with 8 bases sitting between them. This CDR3 has 13 residues. The CDR3 is CASSDPLLYEQYF. The DNA for the CDR3 is TGTGCCAGCAGTGACCCACTACTCTACGAGCAGTACTTC.

The sample holds one count of this clone. The chain employs TRBV15 and TRBJ2-3; no firm D call. Germline assignment: CDR1 LNHNV and CDR2 YYDKDF (reference sequence). The CDR3 runs to 12 residues. Trimming shortened V by 4 bases and J by 6 bases, and 8 bases separated the two germline ends. CDR3 protein: CATSIPRDTQYF. CDR3 DNA sequence: TGTGCCACCAGCATCCCGAGGGATACGCAGTATTTT.

The CDR3 sequence: CASSRGGNEQFF. Here the CDR3 DNA reads TGCGCCAGCAGCCGAGGGGGAAATGAGCAGTTCTTC. J is TRBJ2-1 and V is TRBV4-1, with D possibly being TRBD1 (6 bases). Trimming left V 4 bases short and J 7 bases short, with 8 bases between. The CDR3 has 12 amino acids. Germline V gene data show CDR1 as MGHRA and CDR2 as YSYEKL.

In its sample, this clone was seen a few times. The chain carries TRBV5-5 and TRBJ1-1; 8 nucleotides align to TRBD1. Per the germline V gene, CDR1 is SGHKS and CDR2 is YYEKEE (reference sequence). This CDR3 contains 15 residues. V was clipped by 0 bases and J by 7 bases; unmatched bases: 8. CDR3 nucleotides: TGTGCCAGCAGCTTGGTGCAGGGGGCGCGTGGTGAAGCTTTCTTT. Its translation: CASSLVQGARGEAFF.

V is TRBV28 and J is TRBJ1-2, with D possibly being TRBD1 (6 bases). Germline V gene data show CDR1 as MDHEN and CDR2 as SYDVKM. V lost 8 bases, J lost 3 bases, and 16 bases lay in between. The CDR3 is 14 amino acids. Here the CDR3 DNA reads TGTGCCAGCCGCGGCCCTCGGACAGACTATGGCTACACCTTC. Translated: CASRGPRTDYGYTF.

This sequence joins TRBV5-4 and TRBJ2-5; TRBD2 is a possible D gene (6 bases). CDR3 size: 14 residues. Trimming pared 0 bases from V and 5 bases from J, leaving 11 bases between. Germline values: CDR1 SGHNT, CDR2 YYREEE (reference sequence). The CDR3 DNA reads TGTGCCAGCAGCTTGGAGGGACGGGGGGAGACCCAGTACTTC. Translating it yields CASSLEGRGETQYF.

This chain connects TRBV5-4 to TRBJ2-2; 14 bases map to TRBD2. The CDR3 loop spans 15 amino acids. The V and J ends lost 5 bases and 10 bases, in that order; junction bases with no gene match: 7. Germline V gene sequence: CDR1 SGHNT, CDR2 YYREEE (reference sequence). CDR3 DNA sequence: TGTGCCAGCAGTCAGACTAGCGGGGGGGCTAAGGAGCTGTTTTTT. Amino acid sequence: CASSQTSGGAKELFF.